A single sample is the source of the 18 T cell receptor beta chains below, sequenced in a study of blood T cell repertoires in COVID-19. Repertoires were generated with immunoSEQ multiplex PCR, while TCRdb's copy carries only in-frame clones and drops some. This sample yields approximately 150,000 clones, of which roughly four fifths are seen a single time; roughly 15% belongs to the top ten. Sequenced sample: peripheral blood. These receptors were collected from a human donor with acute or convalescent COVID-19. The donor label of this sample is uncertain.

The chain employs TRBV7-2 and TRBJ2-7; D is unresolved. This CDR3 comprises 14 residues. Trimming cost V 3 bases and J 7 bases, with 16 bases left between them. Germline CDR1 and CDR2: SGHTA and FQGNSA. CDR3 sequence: CASSLGPLSGEQYF. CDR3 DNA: TGTGCCAGCAGCTTGGGCCCCCTTTCTGGTGAGCAGTACTTC. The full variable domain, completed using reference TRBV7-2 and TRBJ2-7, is GAGVSQSPSNKVTEKGKDVELRCDPISGHTALYWYRQSLGQGLEFLIYFQGNSAPDKSGLPSDRFSAERTGGSVSTLTIQRTQQEDSAVYLCASSLGPLSGEQYFGPGTRLTVT.

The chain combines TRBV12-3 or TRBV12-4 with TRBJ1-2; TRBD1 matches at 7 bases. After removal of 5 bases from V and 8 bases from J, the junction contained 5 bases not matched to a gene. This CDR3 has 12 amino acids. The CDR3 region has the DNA TGTGCCAGCAGTAGGGGACAGCAAGGCTACACCTTC. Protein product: CASSRGQQGYTF.

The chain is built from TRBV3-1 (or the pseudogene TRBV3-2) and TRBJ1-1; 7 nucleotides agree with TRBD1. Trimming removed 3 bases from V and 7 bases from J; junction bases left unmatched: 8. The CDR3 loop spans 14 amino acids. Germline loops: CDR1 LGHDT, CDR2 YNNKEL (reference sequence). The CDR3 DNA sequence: TGTGCCAGCAGCCAGGTTGTTGGACAGGTTGAAGCTTTCTTT. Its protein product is CASSQVVGQVEAFF.

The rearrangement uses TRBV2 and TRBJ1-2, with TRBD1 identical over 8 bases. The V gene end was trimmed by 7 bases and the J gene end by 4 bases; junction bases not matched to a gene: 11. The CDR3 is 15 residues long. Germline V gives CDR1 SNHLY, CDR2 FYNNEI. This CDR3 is CASIGQGNGLYGYTF. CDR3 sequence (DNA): TGTGCCAGCATAGGACAGGGTAATGGGCTCTATGGCTACACCTTC.

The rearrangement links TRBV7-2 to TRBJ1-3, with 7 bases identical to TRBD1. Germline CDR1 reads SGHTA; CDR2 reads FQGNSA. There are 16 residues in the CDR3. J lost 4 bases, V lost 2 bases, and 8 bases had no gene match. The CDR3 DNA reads TGTGCCAGCAGCTTATTAGGCTACAGGGGAGGAAACACCATATATTTT. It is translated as CASSLLGYRGGNTIYF.

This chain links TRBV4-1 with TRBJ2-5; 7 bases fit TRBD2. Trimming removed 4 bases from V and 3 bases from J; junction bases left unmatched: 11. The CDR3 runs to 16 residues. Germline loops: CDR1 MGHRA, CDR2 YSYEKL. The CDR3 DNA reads TGCGCCAGCAGCCGCGGGACTACCGATGTCAAAGAGACCCAGTACTTC. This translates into CASSRGTTDVKETQYF.

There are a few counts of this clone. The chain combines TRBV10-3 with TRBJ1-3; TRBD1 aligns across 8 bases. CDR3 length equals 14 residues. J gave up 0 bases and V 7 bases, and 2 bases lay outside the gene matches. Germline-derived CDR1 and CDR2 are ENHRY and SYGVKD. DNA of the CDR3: TGTGCCATCACTACAGGGGGCTCTGGAAACACCATATATTTT. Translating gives CAITTGGSGNTIYF.

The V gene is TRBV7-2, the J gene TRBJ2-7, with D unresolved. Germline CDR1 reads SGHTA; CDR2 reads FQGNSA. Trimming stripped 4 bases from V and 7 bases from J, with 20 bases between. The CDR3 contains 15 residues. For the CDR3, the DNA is TGTGCCAGCAGCTCCCCGAGAACCGGAGAGAGGGAGCAGTACTTC. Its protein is CASSSPRTGEREQYF.

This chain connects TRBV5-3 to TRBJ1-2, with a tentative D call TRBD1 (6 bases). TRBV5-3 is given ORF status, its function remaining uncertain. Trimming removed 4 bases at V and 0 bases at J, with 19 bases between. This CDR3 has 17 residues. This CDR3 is CARSRAGDQIPNYGYTF. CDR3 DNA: TGTGCCAGAAGCAGAGCAGGGGACCAAATCCCTAACTATGGCTACACCTTC.

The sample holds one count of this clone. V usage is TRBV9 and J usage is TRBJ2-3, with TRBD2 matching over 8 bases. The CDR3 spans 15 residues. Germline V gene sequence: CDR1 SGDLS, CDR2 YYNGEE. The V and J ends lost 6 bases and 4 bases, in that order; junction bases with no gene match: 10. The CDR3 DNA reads TGTGCCAGCAATCACGGGGGGGCGGCCCCAGATACGCAGTATTTT. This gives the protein CASNHGGAAPDTQYF.

The CDR3, as DNA: TGTGCCAGCTCACAACAGGGGCCCACCGGGGAGCTGTTTTTT. Translated, it gives CASSQQGPTGELFF. This chain joins TRBV18 and TRBJ2-2; TRBD1 aligns across 7 bases. Germline V lookup: CDR1 KGHSH, CDR2 LQKENI. The CDR3 contains 14 residues. V lost 4 bases to trimming and J lost 4 bases; unmatched junction nucleotides: 3.

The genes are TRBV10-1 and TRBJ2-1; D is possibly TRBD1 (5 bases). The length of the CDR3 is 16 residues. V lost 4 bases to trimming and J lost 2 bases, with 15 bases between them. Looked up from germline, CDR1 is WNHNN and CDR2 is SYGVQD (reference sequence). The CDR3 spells CASSVRQLNPYNEQFF. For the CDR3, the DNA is TGCGCCAGCAGTGTCCGACAGCTTAATCCCTACAATGAGCAGTTCTTC.

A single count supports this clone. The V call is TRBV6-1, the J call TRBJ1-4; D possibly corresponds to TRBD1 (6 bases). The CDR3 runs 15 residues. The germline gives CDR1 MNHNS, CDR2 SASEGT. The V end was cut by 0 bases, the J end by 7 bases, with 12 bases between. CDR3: CASSEAQGGSEKLFF. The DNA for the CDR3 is TGTGCCAGCAGTGAAGCACAGGGCGGGAGTGAAAAACTGTTTTTT.

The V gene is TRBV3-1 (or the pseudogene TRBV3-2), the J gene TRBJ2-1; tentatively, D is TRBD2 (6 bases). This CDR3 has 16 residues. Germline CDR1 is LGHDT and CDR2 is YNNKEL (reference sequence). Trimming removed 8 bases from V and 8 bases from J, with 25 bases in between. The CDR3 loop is CASGSGRPLRKDEQFF. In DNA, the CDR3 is TGTGCCAGCGGCAGCGGGCGGCCTTTACGTAAGGATGAGCAGTTCTTC.

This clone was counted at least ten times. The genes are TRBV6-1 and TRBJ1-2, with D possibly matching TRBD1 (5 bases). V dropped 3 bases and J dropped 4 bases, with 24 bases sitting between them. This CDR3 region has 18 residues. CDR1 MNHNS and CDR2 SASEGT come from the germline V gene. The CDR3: CASSDMETAAGIFYGYTF. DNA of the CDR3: TGTGCCAGCAGTGATATGGAGACAGCAGCAGGCATATTCTATGGCTACACCTTC.

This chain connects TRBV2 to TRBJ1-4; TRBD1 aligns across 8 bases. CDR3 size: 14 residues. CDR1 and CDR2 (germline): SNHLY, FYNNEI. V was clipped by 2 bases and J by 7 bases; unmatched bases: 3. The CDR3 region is CASSEQGAGEKLFF. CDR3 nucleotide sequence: TGTGCCAGCAGTGAACAGGGGGCTGGTGAAAAACTGTTTTTT.

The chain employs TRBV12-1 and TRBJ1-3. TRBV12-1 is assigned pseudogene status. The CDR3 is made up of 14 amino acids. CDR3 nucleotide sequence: TGTGCCAGCAGCGAAGGGGGGGGAGGAAACACCATATATTTT. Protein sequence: CASSEGGGGNTIYF.

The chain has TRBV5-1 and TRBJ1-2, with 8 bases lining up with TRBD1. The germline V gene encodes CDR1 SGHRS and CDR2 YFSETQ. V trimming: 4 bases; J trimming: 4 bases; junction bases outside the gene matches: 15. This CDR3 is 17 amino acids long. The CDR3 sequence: CASSAGTGKLGTYGYTF. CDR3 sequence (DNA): TGCGCCAGCAGCGCCGGGACAGGCAAATTAGGCACCTATGGCTACACCTTC.